One sample yielded the 32 T cell receptor beta chains listed below, sequenced in a study of shared clonotypes between healthy human individuals (dated by TCRdb to 2019 to 2021). Library creation used the immunoSEQ multiplex PCR assay. TCRdb retrieved this table from immuneACCESS and kept in-frame rearrangements only. Not all clones are present; in checked studies, unresolved V genes account for under half, and no reason is known for the remainder. The sample contains about 1 million clones, approximately 72% of them found a single time. Approximately 1.5% of the sample belongs to the ten largest clones. The sequenced sample was memory CD4+ T cells sorted from blood. This sample's cell subset or site label indicates: CD45RA-negative fraction. These receptors originate from a man aged 18 to 29 in good health.

The gene calls are TRBV30 and TRBJ1-5, with TRBD1 matching over 7 bases. CDR1 and CDR2 (germline): GTSNPN, SVGIG (reference sequence). CDR3 size: 15 residues. The ends lost 4 bases at V and 0 bases at J; junction bases unmatched: 6. This chain's CDR3 is CAWKRDSYSNQPQHF. CDR3 sequence (DNA): TGTGCCTGGAAACGGGACAGCTATAGCAATCAGCCCCAGCATTTT.

Here the CDR3 DNA reads TGTGCCAGCAGCTCAGGCCAGGGACTAGCGAGGACCGGGGAGCTGTTTTTT. It specifies CASSSGQGLARTGELFF. The chain has TRBV7-2 and TRBJ2-2; 10 bases agree with TRBD2. After removal of 4 bases from V and 5 bases from J, the junction contained 10 bases not matched to a gene. The CDR3 covers 17 residues. Germline-derived CDR1 and CDR2 are SGHTA and FQGNSA.

The chain employs TRBV10-1 and TRBJ2-7; D not certain. Germline assignment: CDR1 WNHNN and CDR2 SYGVQD (reference sequence). The germline V and J ends were trimmed by 5 bases and 2 bases, with 16 bases remaining between them. The CDR3 sequence is 15 residues long. CDR3 amino acids: CASSPDRSRAYEQYF. The CDR3 nucleotides read TGCGCCAGCAGTCCCGACCGATCCCGGGCCTACGAGCAGTACTTC.

The chain couples TRBV28 to TRBJ1-4; 7 bases map to TRBD1. Germline values: CDR1 MDHEN, CDR2 SYDVKM. J gave up 8 bases and V 10 bases, and 13 bases lay outside the gene matches. This CDR3 region has 14 residues. The DNA for the CDR3 is TGTGCCACATCGCCCGGGACAGAAAGGGAAAAACTGTTTTTT. This codes for CATSPGTEREKLFF.

A note on this clone: Other DNA variants within this sample encode the same CDR3. The J gene is TRBJ2-7, the V gene TRBV18; 7 positions match TRBD2. This CDR3 is built from 12 residues. The trim removed 2 bases at V and 5 bases at J, leaving 0 bases unmatched. Germline CDR1 KGHSH, CDR2 LQKENI. In nucleotides, the CDR3 is TGTGCCAGCTCACCAAGCGGGGACGAGCAGTACTTC. Translating it yields CASSPSGDEQYF.

CDR3 region: CASSQDFQGSGYTF. As DNA, the CDR3 is TGTGCCAGCAGCCAAGATTTTCAGGGCTCTGGCTACACCTTC. V is TRBV14 and J is TRBJ1-2, with D perhaps TRBD1 (5 bases). V lost 0 bases, J lost 7 bases, and 12 bases lay in between. Germline V gene data show CDR1 as SGHDN and CDR2 as FVKESK. CDR3 length: 14 residues.

This clone was seen once. The chain uses TRBV4-1 and TRBJ2-5; D may be TRBD2 (6 bases). This CDR3 has 16 amino acids. Trimming pared 1 base from V and 5 bases from J, leaving 17 bases between. Germline lookup yields CDR1 MGHRA and CDR2 YSYEKL. DNA for the CDR3: TGCGCCAGCAGCCAAGGGTCGGGAGTCAAATGGGAGACCCAGTACTTC. Protein: CASSQGSGVKWETQYF.

The rearrangement joins TRBV21-1 to TRBJ2-1; the table's D gene call, TRBD2, was not cross checked with the DNA. TRBV21-1 is shown as a pseudogene. This CDR3 is 18 amino acids long. CDR3 DNA: TGTGCCAGCAGCAAGGGTGGGCTTGGCGGGAGGCCCTACAATGAGCAGTTCTTC. It translates to CASSKGGLGGRPYNEQFF.

The rearrangement uses TRBV6-5 and TRBJ2-3, with TRBD2 matching 9 bases. Germline V gene lookup returns CDR1 MNHEY and CDR2 SVGAGI. V gave up 5 bases and J gave up 8 bases; unmatched junction bases: 11. The CDR3 totals 15 residues. For the CDR3, the DNA is TGTGCCAGCAGTGTTGCAGTGACTAGCGGCGGTACGCAGTATTTT. It yields the protein CASSVAVTSGGTQYF.

The chain carries TRBV6-6 and TRBJ1-4; D uncertain. The CDR3 loop spans 14 amino acids. Germline V CDR1 and CDR2: MNHNY, SVGAGI (reference sequence). Deletions cut 6 bases from V and 8 bases from J, with 16 bases between. CDR3 bases: TGTGCCAGCAGCCTTCATGTCGGGTCGGAAAAACTGTTTTTT. It yields the protein CASSLHVGSEKLFF.

The V gene is TRBV5-4, the J gene TRBJ2-2; possible D gene TRBD2, 6 bases. Trimming stripped 1 base from V and 3 bases from J, with 10 bases between. The CDR3 is 15 amino acids. CDR1 and CDR2 from the germline V gene are SGHNT and YYREEE (reference sequence). This CDR3 is CASSLPGVDTGELFF. For the CDR3, the DNA is TGTGCCAGCAGCTTGCCGGGAGTCGACACCGGGGAGCTGTTTTTT.

On this clone itself: This specimen includes other DNA sequences encoding the same CDR3. The chain combines TRBV7-9 with TRBJ2-7; D may be TRBD1 (5 bases). Trimming pared 5 bases from V and 4 bases from J, leaving 9 bases between. The CDR3 runs to 12 residues. Germline CDR1 is SEHNR and CDR2 is FQNEAQ (reference sequence). The CDR3 nucleotides read TGTGCCAGCAGCCTAGGGGTTTACGAGCAGTACTTC. This codes for CASSLGVYEQYF.

This clone was detected a few times. The chain joins TRBV11-2 to TRBJ1-4; D possibly corresponds to TRBD1 (5 bases). Looked up from germline, CDR1 is SGHAT and CDR2 is FQNNGV. V lost 5 bases, J lost 4 bases, and 14 bases lay in between. The length of the CDR3 is 15 residues. The CDR3 bases are TGTGCCAGCAGCAACCAGGGAGGGGATAATGAAAAACTGTTTTTT. Protein product: CASSNQGGDNEKLFF.

This chain joins TRBV6-5 and TRBJ2-1, with D perhaps TRBD2 (5 bases). Germline loops: CDR1 MNHEY, CDR2 SVGAGI. V was trimmed by 5 bases and J by 6 bases, leaving 14 bases between them. The CDR3 is 14 amino acids. Here the CDR3 DNA reads TGTGCCAGCAGTCTCGGACTCCCACCCAATGAGCAGTTCTTC. As protein: CASSLGLPPNEQFF.

As DNA, the CDR3 is TGTGCCAGCAGCAGGAGCGGGGGGACAGATACGCAGTATTTT. As protein: CASSRSGGTDTQYF. V gene TRBV6-1 combines with J gene TRBJ2-3, with TRBD2 identical over 9 bases. J lost 3 bases, V lost 6 bases, and 4 bases had no gene match. The CDR3 runs to 14 residues. CDR1 and CDR2 from the germline V gene are MNHNS and SASEGT.

This chain uses TRBV18 with TRBJ1-1, with TRBD1 matching 8 bases. Germline CDR1 KGHSH, CDR2 LQKENI. Trimming cost V 2 bases and J 4 bases; bases outside gene matches: 3. This CDR3 comprises 14 residues. The CDR3 DNA reads TGTGCCAGCTCACCAACAGGGGGGTCCACTGAAGCTTTCTTT. It translates to CASSPTGGSTEAFF.

The J gene is TRBJ2-7, the V gene TRBV30; TRBD2 is a possible D gene (6 bases). Germline-derived CDR1 and CDR2 are GTSNPN and SVGIG (reference sequence). This CDR3 spans 13 amino acids. V lost 1 base to trimming and J lost 3 bases, with 10 bases between them. The CDR3 here is CAWSAGDLYEQYF. The CDR3, as DNA: TGTGCCTGGAGTGCGGGGGACCTCTACGAGCAGTACTTC. Together with reference TRBV30 and TRBJ2-7, the CDR3 gives the full variable domain: SQTIHQWPATLVQPVGSPLSLECTVEGTSNPNLYWYRQAAGRGLQLLFYSVGIGQISSEVPQNLSASRPQDRQFILSSKKLLLSDSGFYLCAWSAGDLYEQYFGPGTRLTVT.

In this sample, this clone turned up once. The chain combines TRBV5-1 with TRBJ1-2; TRBD1 agrees at 9 bases. CDR1 and CDR2 from the germline V gene are SGHRS and YFSETQ. With V trimmed by 3 bases and J by 1 base, 7 bases remained unmatched. This CDR3 spans 16 amino acids. DNA for the CDR3: TGCGCCAGCAGCTCCTCTCCGGGACAGGGTAACTATGGCTACACCTTC. Translating gives CASSSSPGQGNYGYTF.

The chain recombines TRBV7-2 with TRBJ1-5; D not resolved. Germline CDR1 is SGHTA and CDR2 is FQGNSA. The CDR3 has 13 amino acids. V gave up 6 bases and J gave up 11 bases, with 17 bases separating them. The CDR3 is CASSSESVASQHF. The CDR3 DNA follows: TGTGCCAGCAGTAGCGAGAGCGTCGCCTCCCAGCATTTT. The whole variable domain, remainder taken from reference TRBV7-2 and TRBJ1-5, is GAGVSQSPSNKVTEKGKDVELRCDPISGHTALYWYRQSLGQGLEFLIYFQGNSAPDKSGLPSDRFSAERTGGSVSTLTIQRTQQEDSAVYLCASSSESVASQHFGDGTRLSIL.

The chain is built from TRBV7-8 and TRBJ2-7, with D uncertain. V was cut by 4 bases and J by 5 bases, with 24 bases left in between. Germline CDR1 is SGHVS and CDR2 is FQNEAQ. The CDR3 spans 17 residues. CDR3 in amino acids: CASSSLLGQRSYDEQYF. CDR3 in DNA: TGTGCCAGCAGCTCCCTCTTAGGCCAGCGCTCCTATGACGAGCAGTACTTC.

V and J are TRBV29-1 and TRBJ2-7; D ambiguous. Germline V gives CDR1 SQVTM, CDR2 ANQGSEA. The V end was cut by 7 bases, the J end by 3 bases, with 16 bases between. The length of the CDR3 is 13 residues. In DNA, the CDR3 is TGCAGCGCTACCGACAAAAATGGCTACGAGCAGTACTTC. The encoded protein is CSATDKNGYEQYF.

V usage is TRBV7-9 and J usage is TRBJ1-2; D uncertain. V was shortened by 0 bases and J by 5 bases, with 13 bases between the two germline ends. The CDR3 spans 15 residues. The germline gives CDR1 SEHNR, CDR2 FQNEAQ (reference sequence). The CDR3 loop reads CASSLAQVGRYGYTF. The CDR3 bases are TGTGCCAGCAGCTTAGCGCAGGTCGGCCGGTATGGCTACACCTTC.

This clone was seen once. V is TRBV11-2 and J is TRBJ2-5; 11 nucleotides line up with TRBD2. V gave up 5 bases and J gave up 5 bases; unmatched junction bases: 10. CDR1 and CDR2 (germline): SGHAT, FQNNGV. The CDR3 sequence is 16 residues long. In DNA form, the CDR3 reads TGTGCCAGCAGCCCAGGGACTAGCGGTCAGGGGGAGACCCAGTACTTC. This codes for CASSPGTSGQGETQYF. Complete variable domain (other parts from reference TRBV11-2 and TRBJ2-5): EAGVAQSPRYKIIEKRQSVAFWCNPISGHATLYWYQQILGQGPKLLIQFQNNGVVDDSQLPKDRFSAERLKGVDSTLKIQPAKLEDSAVYLCASSPGTSGQGETQYFGPGTRLLVL.

This sequence joins TRBV14 and TRBJ2-1; possible D gene TRBD2, 5 bases. Trimming cost V 4 bases and J 3 bases, with 13 bases left between them. The CDR3 has 15 residues. Germline V gene sequence: CDR1 SGHDN, CDR2 FVKESK. CDR3 region: CASSPAGGSYNEQFF. The CDR3 DNA sequence: TGTGCCAGCAGCCCGGCTGGTGGGAGCTACAATGAGCAGTTCTTC.

V gene TRBV6-1 combines with J gene TRBJ2-7, with no clear D. Germline V gives CDR1 MNHNS, CDR2 SASEGT. V was pared by 3 bases and J by 2 bases, with 11 bases between. The CDR3 spans 14 residues. The CDR3 region is CASSEGRRTYEQYF. The DNA of the CDR3 is TGTGCCAGCAGTGAGGGCAGGCGGACCTACGAGCAGTACTTC.

The chain recombines TRBV5-1 with TRBJ2-7; possibly TRBD1 or TRBD2 for D (8 bases each). This CDR3 comprises 14 residues. V lost 4 bases and J 10 bases, leaving 21 bases between the germline ends. Germline V gene sequence: CDR1 SGHRS, CDR2 YFSETQ. Here the CDR3 reads CASSATGVAGSQYF. In nucleotides, the CDR3 is TGCGCCAGCAGCGCGACAGGGGTAGCGGGATCACAGTACTTC.

This clone was recorded only once. This chain joins TRBV9 and TRBJ2-2, with D possibly being TRBD2 (6 bases). Germline values: CDR1 SGDLS, CDR2 YYNGEE. V was shortened by 0 bases and J by 4 bases, with 22 bases between the two germline ends. The CDR3 has 19 residues. CDR3 sequence: CASSVGVRGREVGTGELFF. The CDR3 coding sequence is TGTGCCAGCAGCGTAGGCGTCAGAGGAAGGGAGGTCGGCACCGGGGAGCTGTTTTTT.

The J gene is TRBJ2-7, the V gene TRBV28; 12 positions agree with TRBD1. J lost 4 bases, V lost 4 bases, and 5 bases had no gene match. The CDR3 has 15 amino acids. Germline values: CDR1 MDHEN, CDR2 SYDVKM. For the CDR3, the DNA is TGTGCCAGCAGTTCCGGGACAGGGGGCTCTTACGAGCAGTACTTC. Protein product: CASSSGTGGSYEQYF.

CDR3 coding DNA: TGTGCCAGCACCCCCTCCCCCCTCCCCTACGAGCAGTACTTC. It translates to CASTPSPLPYEQYF. The chain combines TRBV5-6 with TRBJ2-7; D remains unclear. Germline CDR1 and CDR2: SGHDT and YYEEEE. The ends were cut back, 6 bases at V and 2 bases at J, with 15 bases in the middle. The CDR3 spans 14 residues.

V and J are TRBV6-1 and TRBJ1-5; D perhaps matches TRBD1 (6 bases). Trimming took 8 bases from V and 5 from J, leaving 19 bases between them. Germline loops: CDR1 MNHNS, CDR2 SASEGT. The CDR3 runs 15 residues. The CDR3 nucleotides read TGTGCCAGCCTTGCTACAGGGACTGGCGATCAGCCCCAGCATTTT. Residues: CASLATGTGDQPQHF.

This clone was counted a few times. This chain connects TRBV30 to TRBJ2-7; the D call may be TRBD1 or TRBD2 (7 bases each). CDR3 length: 13 residues. V lost 3 bases to trimming and J lost 2 bases, with 11 bases between them. CDR1 GTSNPN and CDR2 SVGIG come from the germline V gene (reference sequence). The CDR3 is CAWSAGGAYEQYF. CDR3 in DNA: TGTGCCTGGAGCGCAGGGGGGGCCTACGAGCAGTACTTC.

The genes are TRBV15 and TRBJ2-5, with TRBD2 matching 8 bases. With V trimmed by 3 bases and J by 2 bases, 5 bases remained unmatched. This CDR3 contains 15 residues. CDR1 LNHNV and CDR2 YYDKDF come from the germline V gene (reference sequence). CDR3 nucleotide sequence: TGTGCCACCAGCAGGGGACTAGAAGGACAAGAGACCCAGTACTTC. Its translation is CATSRGLEGQETQYF.